The 27 T cell receptor beta chains below were found in one sample sequenced in a study of T cell responses to AZD1222 COVID-19 vaccine. Assay: immunoSEQ multiplex PCR; the TCRdb copy retains only in-frame clones and omits some. The repertoire includes roughly 190,000 clones, approximately 89% of them detected once, and around 3.5% sits in the top ten. Sample: peripheral blood, taken 28 days after the second AZD1222 dose. The receptors shown here come from an adult who received the AZD1222 COVID-19 vaccine.

V is TRBV28 and J is TRBJ1-2, with D tentatively TRBD1 (6 bases). Germline loops: CDR1 MDHEN, CDR2 SYDVKM. The CDR3 runs 17 residues. V was shortened by 7 bases and J by 7 bases, with 28 bases between the two germline ends. Here the CDR3 reads CASTGGHRRGTGFGYTF. The CDR3 DNA sequence: TGTGCCAGCACGGGTGGCCATCGTCGGGGAACAGGGTTTGGCTACACCTTC.

The V gene is TRBV15, the J gene TRBJ1-4; D unclear. With 0 bases removed from V and 10 bases from J, the gap between germline ends came to 18 bases. This CDR3 spans 16 amino acids. Per the germline V gene, CDR1 is LNHNV and CDR2 is YYDKDF (reference sequence). The CDR3, as DNA: TGTGCCACCAGCAGAGACCCCAGGAACAGCCAAGGAAAACTGTTTTTT. Translated: CATSRDPRNSQGKLFF.

The gene calls are TRBV3-1 (or the pseudogene TRBV3-2) and TRBJ2-5, with TRBD2 matching over 8 bases. Germline-derived CDR1 and CDR2 are LGHDT and YNNKEL (reference sequence). Trimming cost V 5 bases and J 5 bases; bases outside gene matches: 7. The CDR3 has 14 amino acids. Written as DNA, the CDR3 is TGTGCCAGCAGCTCCGGGACTAGGCCGGAGACCCAGTACTTC. It specifies CASSSGTRPETQYF.

This chain joins TRBV3-1 (or the pseudogene TRBV3-2) and TRBJ1-2; possibly TRBD1 for D (6 bases). This CDR3 comprises 15 residues. V was pared by 5 bases and J by 0 bases, with 13 bases between. CDR1 and CDR2 (germline): LGHDT, YNNKEL (reference sequence). CDR3 sequence: CASSKTTGTNYGYTF. As DNA, the CDR3 is TGTGCCAGCAGCAAAACGACAGGTACTAACTATGGCTACACCTTC.

V gene TRBV28 combines with J gene TRBJ1-2; 11 bases align to TRBD1. This CDR3 is built from 15 residues. The trim removed 6 bases at V and 3 bases at J, leaving 6 bases unmatched. CDR1 and CDR2 (germline): MDHEN, SYDVKM. CDR3 sequence (DNA): TGTGCCAGCAGAGGACAGGGGGCAGGAGACTATGGCTACACCTTC. This gives the protein CASRGQGAGDYGYTF.

The table lists this clone with a count of one. The chain links TRBV28 to TRBJ1-5; tentatively, D is TRBD1 (6 bases). The CDR3 covers 16 residues. Between the trimmed V and J ends, which lost 1 base and 2 bases, there was a span of 12 bases. Germline V lookup: CDR1 MDHEN, CDR2 SYDVKM. CDR3 nucleotides: TGTGCCAGCAGTTTATTTGCCGGGGGCCGCAATCAGCCCCAGCATTTT. Its protein is CASSLFAGGRNQPQHF.

CDR3 amino acids: CASSLVMGAEAFF. As DNA, the CDR3 is TGTGCCAGCAGCTTAGTAATGGGGGCTGAAGCTTTCTTT. The chain uses TRBV7-9 and TRBJ1-1; perhaps TRBD1 as D (5 bases). V lost 1 base and J lost 6, with 9 bases in between. Germline V gene data show CDR1 as SEHNR and CDR2 as FQNEAQ (reference sequence). This CDR3 contains 13 residues.

This chain joins TRBV19 and TRBJ2-1, with TRBD2 identical over 11 bases. Germline CDR1 and CDR2: LNHDA and SQIVND (reference sequence). The J segment lost 9 bases and the V segment lost 2 bases, leaving 15 bases of the junction unmatched. CDR3 size: 18 residues. The CDR3 sequence: CASSIQSGGSGRAREQFF. In DNA form, the CDR3 reads TGTGCCAGTAGTATACAATCCGGGGGTAGCGGGAGGGCACGTGAGCAGTTCTTC.

The rearrangement joins TRBV30 to TRBJ1-6, with 12 bases that match TRBD1. The CDR3 is 15 amino acids. V was pared by 4 bases and J by 9 bases, with 7 bases of the junction left unmatched. CDR1 and CDR2 (germline): GTSNPN, SVGIG (reference sequence). In nucleotides, the CDR3 is TGTGCCTGGAATACAGGGACAGGGGGCCGTTCACCCCTCCACTTT. The encoded protein is CAWNTGTGGRSPLHF.

The chain combines TRBV12-5 with TRBJ1-5; the D gene is possibly TRBD1 (5 bases). V shed 6 bases and J shed 2 bases, with 14 bases lying between them. Germline loops: CDR1 LGHNT, CDR2 FRNRAP. The CDR3 runs to 15 residues. CDR3 sequence (DNA): TGTGCTAGTGGCGTCCTCCAGGGAGGCAATCAGCCCCAGCATTTT. Translation gives CASGVLQGGNQPQHF.

The rearrangement joins TRBV5-1 to TRBJ2-5; 9 bases match TRBD1. After removal of 4 bases from V and 1 base from J, the junction contained 8 bases not matched to a gene. CDR3 length: 16 amino acids. Germline CDR1 SGHRS, CDR2 YFSETQ. The chain's CDR3 is CASSEAGTGTQETQYF. The DNA for the CDR3 is TGCGCCAGCAGCGAAGCCGGGACAGGGACCCAAGAGACCCAGTACTTC.

This clone was observed a single time. J is TRBJ2-1 and V is TRBV29-1; TRBD1 or TRBD2 may be the D gene (6 bases each). CDR3 length: 13 residues. Germline assignment: CDR1 SQVTM and CDR2 ANQGSEA. V lost 6 bases and J lost 9, with 18 bases in between. DNA for the CDR3: TGCAGCGTGGGGGGCGGGGCGAGAGGTGAGCAGTTCTTC. This sequence encodes CSVGGGARGEQFF.

The chain couples TRBV7-2 to TRBJ1-5; no reliable D call. This CDR3 is 14 amino acids long. Trimming cost V 2 bases and J 2 bases, with 7 bases left between them. CDR1 SGHTA and CDR2 FQGNSA come from the germline V gene. The CDR3 protein is CASSLNQGNQPQHF. The CDR3 nucleotides read TGTGCCAGCAGCTTAAATCAGGGCAATCAGCCCCAGCATTTT.

This clone was recorded once. The chain is built from TRBV7-3 and TRBJ2-5; no reliable D call. The ends were cut back, 3 bases at V and 5 bases at J, with 10 bases in the middle. The CDR3 contains 13 residues. The germline V gene encodes CDR1 SGHTA and CDR2 FQGTGA. The chain's CDR3 is CASSLERRETQYF. DNA for the CDR3: TGTGCCAGCAGCTTGGAGAGGCGGGAGACCCAGTACTTC. Filled out from reference TRBV7-3 and TRBJ2-5, the complete variable domain reads GAGVSQTPSNKVTEKGKYVELRCDPISGHTALYWYRQSLGQGPEFLIYFQGTGAADDSGLPNDRFFAVRPEGSVSTLKIQRTERGDSAVYLCASSLERRETQYFGPGTRLLVL.

V and J are TRBV19 and TRBJ2-2; TRBD1 matches at 8 bases. Trimming removed 9 bases from V and 1 base from J; junction bases left unmatched: 7. This CDR3 spans 15 amino acids. CDR1 is LNHDA and CDR2 is SQIVND in the germline V gene (reference sequence). The CDR3 sequence: CASSGQVLNTGELFF. The CDR3 DNA reads as TGTGCCAGCTCGGGACAGGTGCTGAACACCGGGGAGCTGTTTTTT.

This chain connects TRBV19 to TRBJ1-1; 10 positions agree with TRBD1. The ends lost 4 bases at V and 6 bases at J; junction bases unmatched: 8. CDR3 length equals 15 residues. Germline lookup yields CDR1 LNHDA and CDR2 SQIVND (reference sequence). Here the CDR3 DNA reads TGTGCCAGTAGTACGACAGGGGGCGCTGAGGCTGAAGCTTTCTTT. Its translation is CASSTTGGAEAEAFF.

This sequence joins TRBV9 and TRBJ2-2; 13 positions agree with TRBD2. This CDR3 has 18 amino acids. Germline V gives CDR1 SGDLS, CDR2 YYNGEE. V gave up 4 bases and J gave up 8 bases; unmatched junction bases: 14. CDR3 coding DNA: TGTGCCAGCAGCCTAGGACTAGCGGGAGACCGCTCACTTGGGGAGCTGTTTTTT. This translates into CASSLGLAGDRSLGELFF. Supplemented by reference TRBV9 and TRBJ2-2, the full variable domain reads DSGVTQTPKHLITATGQRVTLRCSPRSGDLSVYWYQQSLDQGLQFLIQYYNGEERAKGNILERFSAQQFPDLHSELNLSSLELGDSALYFCASSLGLAGDRSLGELFFGEGSRLTVL.

The chain carries TRBV30 and TRBJ1-2; the D is unclear. This CDR3 has 15 residues. Germline CDR1 reads GTSNPN; CDR2 reads SVGIG (reference sequence). V was clipped by 8 bases and J by 2 bases, with 21 bases between them. CDR3 sequence reads: CALELISEANYGYTF. The CDR3 nucleotides read TGTGCCCTGGAATTAATTTCGGAGGCGAACTATGGCTACACCTTC.

The chain combines TRBV5-8 with TRBJ1-4; TRBD1 might be the D (5 bases). The V and J ends lost 0 bases and 7 bases respectively, with 19 bases between them. Germline assignment: CDR1 SGHTS and CDR2 YDEGEE. The CDR3 spans 17 residues. CDR3 DNA sequence: TGTGCCAGCAGCTTGGCCCGCGGGGCCCTCCCCGTTGAAAAACTGTTTTTT. Its translation: CASSLARGALPVEKLFF.

The chain is built from TRBV5-1 and TRBJ1-3; the D is unclear. Between the trimmed V and J ends, which lost 2 bases and 8 bases, there was a span of 14 bases. CDR1 SGHRS and CDR2 YFSETQ come from the germline V gene. The CDR3 runs to 14 residues. In DNA, the CDR3 is TGCGCCAGCAGCTTCGGATATAGGGTCGACACCATATATTTT. Its protein is CASSFGYRVDTIYF.

The genes are TRBV24-1 and TRBJ2-5, with 8 positions matching TRBD1. This CDR3 has 15 amino acids. Germline lookup yields CDR1 KGHDR and CDR2 SFDVKD. V dropped 4 bases and J dropped 5; count of bases not matched to a gene: 8. The CDR3 DNA follows: TGTGCCACCAGTGAAGACAGGGGTTACGAGGAGACCCAGTACTTC. Its translation is CATSEDRGYEETQYF.

V is TRBV10-2 and J is TRBJ1-2; 9 positions match TRBD1. Germline-derived CDR1 and CDR2 are WSHSY and SAAADI. Trimming at V came to 6 bases and at J to 7 bases, leaving 18 bases not matched to a gene. The CDR3 length is 17 residues. This chain's CDR3 is CASRGQGPTSLFGGYTF. The CDR3 coding sequence is TGCGCCAGCAGAGGACAGGGGCCTACCAGCCTATTCGGTGGCTACACCTTC.

The J gene is TRBJ2-1, the V gene TRBV29-1, with D perhaps TRBD1 or TRBD2 (6 bases each). The germline CDR1 and CDR2 sequences are SQVTM and ANQGSEA. The CDR3 is 15 amino acids. V was pared by 6 bases and J by 1 base, with 16 bases between. CDR3 sequence: CSVGPGARSYNEQFF. In nucleotides, the CDR3 is TGCAGCGTGGGTCCGGGGGCCCGTTCCTACAATGAGCAGTTCTTC.

The gene calls are TRBV19 and TRBJ1-6; 7 bases fit TRBD1. The CDR3 is made up of 13 amino acids. Germline V lookup: CDR1 LNHDA, CDR2 SQIVND (reference sequence). Germline trimming cut 4 bases from V and 7 bases from J; bases unmatched to any gene: 1. The CDR3 sequence is CASSTTGNSPLHF. CDR3 coding DNA: TGTGCCAGTAGTACGACAGGGAATTCACCCCTCCACTTT.

The V call is TRBV5-4, the J call TRBJ2-7, with 9 bases that match TRBD2. This CDR3 has 18 residues. Germline lookup yields CDR1 SGHNT and CDR2 YYREEE (reference sequence). V gave up 5 bases and J gave up 5 bases; unmatched junction bases: 20. The CDR3 region is CASSRTGLGSGSEHEQYF. CDR3 bases: TGTGCCAGCAGTCGAACGGGGTTGGGTAGCGGGAGTGAGCACGAGCAGTACTTC. Full variable domain (missing parts from reference TRBV5-4 and TRBJ2-7): ETGVTQSPTHLIKTRGQQVTLRCSSQSGHNTVSWYQQALGQGPQFIFQYYREEENGRGNFPPRFSGLQFPNYSSELNVNALELDDSALYLCASSRTGLGSGSEHEQYFGPGTRLTVT.

The chain carries TRBV12-3 or TRBV12-4 and TRBJ1-3, with D perhaps TRBD1 (5 bases). The CDR3 runs to 12 residues. Between the trimmed V and J ends, which lost 2 bases and 8 bases, there was a span of 7 bases. CDR3 loop: CASSLRGDTIYF. The CDR3 DNA sequence: TGTGCCAGCAGTTTAAGGGGAGACACCATATATTTT.

V gene TRBV11-3 combines with J gene TRBJ2-1; no firm D call. Trimming pared 8 bases from V and 5 bases from J, leaving 16 bases between. In germline, CDR1 is SGHNT, CDR2 YENEEA. This CDR3 contains 14 residues. CDR3: CASFINGVHNEQFF. For the CDR3, the DNA is TGTGCCAGCTTTATAAATGGCGTCCACAATGAGCAGTTCTTC.